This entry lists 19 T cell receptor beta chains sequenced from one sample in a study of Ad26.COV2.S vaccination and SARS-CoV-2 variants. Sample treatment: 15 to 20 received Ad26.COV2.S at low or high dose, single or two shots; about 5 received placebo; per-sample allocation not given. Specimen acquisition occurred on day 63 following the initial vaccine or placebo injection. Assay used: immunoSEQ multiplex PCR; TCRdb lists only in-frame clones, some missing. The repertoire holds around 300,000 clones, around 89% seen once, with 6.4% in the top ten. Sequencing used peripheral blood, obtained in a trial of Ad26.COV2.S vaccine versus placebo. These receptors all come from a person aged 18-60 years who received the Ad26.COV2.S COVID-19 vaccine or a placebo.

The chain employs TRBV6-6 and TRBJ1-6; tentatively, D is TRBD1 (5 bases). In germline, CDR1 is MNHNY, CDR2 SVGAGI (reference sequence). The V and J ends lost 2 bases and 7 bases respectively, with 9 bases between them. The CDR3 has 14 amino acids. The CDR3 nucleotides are TGTGCCAGCAGTTACGAAGGGACGAATTCACCCCTCCACTTT. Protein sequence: CASSYEGTNSPLHF.

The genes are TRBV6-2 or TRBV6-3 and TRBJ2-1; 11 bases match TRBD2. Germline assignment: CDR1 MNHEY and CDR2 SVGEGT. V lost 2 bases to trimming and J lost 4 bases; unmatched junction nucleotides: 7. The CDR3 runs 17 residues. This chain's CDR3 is CASSYARGLAAYNEQFF. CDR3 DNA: TGTGCCAGCAGTTACGCGCGGGGACTAGCGGCATACAATGAGCAGTTCTTC.

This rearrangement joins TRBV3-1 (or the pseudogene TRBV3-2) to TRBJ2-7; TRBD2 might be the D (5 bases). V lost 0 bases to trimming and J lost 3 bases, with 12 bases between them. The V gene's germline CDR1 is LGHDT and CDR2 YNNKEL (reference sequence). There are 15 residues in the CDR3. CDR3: CASSQDIRGNYEQYF. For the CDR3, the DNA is TGTGCCAGCAGCCAAGACATTCGGGGTAACTACGAGCAGTACTTC.

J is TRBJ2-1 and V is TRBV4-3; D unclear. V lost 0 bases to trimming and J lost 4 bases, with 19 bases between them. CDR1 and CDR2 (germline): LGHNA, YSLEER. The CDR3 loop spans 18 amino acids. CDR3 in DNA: TGCGCCAGCAGCCAAGACTTGGCTCAAACAACCATATACAATGAGCAGTTCTTC. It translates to CASSQDLAQTTIYNEQFF.

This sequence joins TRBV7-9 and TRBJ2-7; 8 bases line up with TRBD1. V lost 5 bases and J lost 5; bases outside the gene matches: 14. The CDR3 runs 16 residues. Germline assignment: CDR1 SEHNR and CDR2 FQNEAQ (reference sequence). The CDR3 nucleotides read TGTGCCAGCAGCCAGGGGTACAGGGGGAGTCGGAACGAGCAGTACTTC. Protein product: CASSQGYRGSRNEQYF.

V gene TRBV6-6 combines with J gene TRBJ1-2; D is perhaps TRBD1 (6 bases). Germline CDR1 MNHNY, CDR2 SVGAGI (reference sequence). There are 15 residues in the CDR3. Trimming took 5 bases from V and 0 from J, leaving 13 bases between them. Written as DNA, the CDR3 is TGTGCCAGCAGTCCTCAACAGGGCCCTAACTATGGCTACACCTTC. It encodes CASSPQQGPNYGYTF.

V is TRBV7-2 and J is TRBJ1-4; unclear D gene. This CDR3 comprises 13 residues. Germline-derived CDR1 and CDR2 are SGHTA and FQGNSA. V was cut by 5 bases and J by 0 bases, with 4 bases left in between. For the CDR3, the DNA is TGTGCCAGCAGCGCCGCAACTAATGAAAAACTGTTTTTT. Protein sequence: CASSAATNEKLFF.

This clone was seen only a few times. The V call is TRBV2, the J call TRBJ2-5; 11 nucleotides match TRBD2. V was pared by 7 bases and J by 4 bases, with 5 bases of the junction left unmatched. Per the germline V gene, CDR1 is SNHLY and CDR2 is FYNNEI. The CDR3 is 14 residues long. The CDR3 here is CASKGTSGPETQYF. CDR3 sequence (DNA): TGTGCCAGCAAGGGGACTAGCGGCCCAGAGACCCAGTACTTC. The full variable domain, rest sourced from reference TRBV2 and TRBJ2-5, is EPEVTQTPSHQVTQMGQEVILRCVPISNHLYFYWYRQILGQKVEFLVSFYNNEISEKSEIFDDQFSVERPDGSNFTLKIRSTKLEDSAMYFCASKGTSGPETQYFGPGTRLLVL.

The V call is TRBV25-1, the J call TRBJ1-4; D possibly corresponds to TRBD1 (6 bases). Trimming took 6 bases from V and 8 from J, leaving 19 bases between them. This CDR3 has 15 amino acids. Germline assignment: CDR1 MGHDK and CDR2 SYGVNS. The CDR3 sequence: CASRGSGVGEEKLFF. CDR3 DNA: TGTGCCAGCAGGGGCTCAGGGGTGGGGGAGGAAAAACTGTTTTTT.

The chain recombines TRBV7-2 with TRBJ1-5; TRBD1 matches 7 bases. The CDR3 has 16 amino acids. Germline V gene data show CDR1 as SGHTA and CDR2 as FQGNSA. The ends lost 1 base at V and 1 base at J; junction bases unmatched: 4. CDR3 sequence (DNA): TGTGCCAGCAGCTTAGGGAGGGGGCTCAGCAATCAGCCCCAGCATTTT. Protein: CASSLGRGLSNQPQHF.

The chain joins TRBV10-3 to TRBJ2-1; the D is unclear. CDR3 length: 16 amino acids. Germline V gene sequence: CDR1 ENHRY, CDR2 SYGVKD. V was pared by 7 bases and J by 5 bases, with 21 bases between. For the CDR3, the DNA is TGTGCCATCAAGAGGCAAGACCGAGAGGCAGACAATGAGCAGTTCTTC. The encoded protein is CAIKRQDREADNEQFF.

This CDR3 reads CASSQAGQGGGNQPQHF. CDR3 DNA: TGTGCCAGCAGCCAAGCTGGACAGGGGGGGGGCAATCAGCCCCAGCATTTT. V is TRBV4-2 and J is TRBJ1-5; the match to TRBD1 covers 10 bases. CDR3 length: 17 residues. Germline V gene lookup returns CDR1 LGHNA and CDR2 YNFKEQ. V dropped 1 base and J dropped 2; count of bases not matched to a gene: 5.

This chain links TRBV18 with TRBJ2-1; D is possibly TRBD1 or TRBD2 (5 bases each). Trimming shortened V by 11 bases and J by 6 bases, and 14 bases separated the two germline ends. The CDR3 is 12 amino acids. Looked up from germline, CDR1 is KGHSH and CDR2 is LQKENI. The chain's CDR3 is CAGSGTGNEQFF. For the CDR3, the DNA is TGTGCCGGATCCGGGACGGGCAATGAGCAGTTCTTC.

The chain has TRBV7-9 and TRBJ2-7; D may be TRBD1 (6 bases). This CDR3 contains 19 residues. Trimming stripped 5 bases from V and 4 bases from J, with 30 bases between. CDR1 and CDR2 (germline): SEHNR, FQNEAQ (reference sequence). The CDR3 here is CASSPIPFGLKTGLYEQYF. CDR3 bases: TGTGCCAGCAGCCCTATTCCATTCGGACTTAAGACAGGCTTGTACGAGCAGTACTTC. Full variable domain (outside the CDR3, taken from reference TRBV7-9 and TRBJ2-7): DTGVSQNPRHKITKRGQNVTFRCDPISEHNRLYWYRQTLGQGPEFLTYFQNEAQLEKSRLLSDRFSAERPKGSFSTLEIQRTEQGDSAMYLCASSPIPFGLKTGLYEQYFGPGTRLTVT.

CDR3 sequence reads: CASSPMTNIQETQYF. For the CDR3, the DNA is TGTGCCAGCAGCCCCATGACAAATATCCAAGAGACCCAGTACTTC. V is TRBV7-6 and J is TRBJ2-5; D remains ambiguous. The CDR3 runs to 15 residues. CDR1 is SGHVS, CDR2 FNYEAQ, per germline. The V and J ends lost 5 bases and 1 base respectively, with 14 bases between them.

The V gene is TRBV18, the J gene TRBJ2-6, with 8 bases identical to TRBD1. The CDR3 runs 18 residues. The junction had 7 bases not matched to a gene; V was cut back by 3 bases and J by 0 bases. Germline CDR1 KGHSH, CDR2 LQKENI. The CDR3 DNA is TGTGCCAGCTCACCGTACGGGACAGGAAGCTCTGGGGCCAACGTCCTGACTTTC. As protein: CASSPYGTGSSGANVLTF.

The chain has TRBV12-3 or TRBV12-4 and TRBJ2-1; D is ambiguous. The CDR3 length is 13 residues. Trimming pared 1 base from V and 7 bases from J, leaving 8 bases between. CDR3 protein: CASSLGPHNEQFF. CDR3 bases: TGTGCCAGCAGTTTAGGCCCGCATAATGAGCAGTTCTTC.

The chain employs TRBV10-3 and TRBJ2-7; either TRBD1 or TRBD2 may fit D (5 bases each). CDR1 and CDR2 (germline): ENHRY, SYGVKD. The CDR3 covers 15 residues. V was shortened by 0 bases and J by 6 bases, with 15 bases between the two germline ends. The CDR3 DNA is TGTGCCATCAGTGAGTCGATCGGCACTAGGGGCGAGCAGTACTTC. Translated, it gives CAISESIGTRGEQYF.

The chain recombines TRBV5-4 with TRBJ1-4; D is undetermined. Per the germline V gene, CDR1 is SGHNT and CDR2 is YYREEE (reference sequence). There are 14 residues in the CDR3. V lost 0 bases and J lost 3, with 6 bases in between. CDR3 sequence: CASSLGVANEKLFF. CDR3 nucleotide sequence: TGTGCCAGCAGCTTGGGCGTAGCTAATGAAAAACTGTTTTTT.